This T cell receptor beta chain was captured by sequencing in a study of human T cells and chemical hapten exposure. TCRdb ran MiXCR on the RACE reads and lists one entry per CDR3 protein. The sample consists of approximately 97,000 distinct CDR3 sequences, 25% to 35% of them appearing once. Indicated time point: patch test 3, about 24 weeks after DPC sensitization. The sample's treatment: therapeutic diphenylcyclopropenone sensitization with weekly scalp DPC. Germline values: CDR1 SGHNT, CDR2 YYREEE (reference sequence). The CDR3 consists of 17 residues. V was cut by 0 bases and J by 1 base, with 15 bases left in between.

The rearrangement uses TRBV5-4 and TRBJ2-3; TRBD2 might be the D (5 bases). This material consisted of whole blood, taken in connection with sensitization to the hapten diphenylcyclopropenone (DPC). The sequence was obtained from a man aged 35 to 55 with alopecia areata. Some clones in this sample may be carry-over from other donors' samples. The CDR3 DNA is TGTGCCAGCAGCTTGGGGGGAGCCACCCAGGGCACAGATACGCAGTATTTT. Encoded protein: CASSLGGATQGTDTQYF. The variable domain in full, completed from reference TRBV5-4 and TRBJ2-3, reads ETGVTQSPTHLIKTRGQQVTLRCSSQSGHNTVSWYQQALGQGPQFIFQYYREEENGRGNFPPRFSGLQFPNYSSELNVNALELDDSALYLCASSLGGATQGTDTQYFGPGTRLTVL.